A single sample gave rise to the 13 T cell receptor beta chains below, sequenced in a study of shared clonotypes between healthy human individuals (dated by TCRdb to the early 2020s). Library creation used the immunoSEQ multiplex PCR assay. TCRdb mirrors the immuneACCESS table, restricted to in-frame sequences. Some clones are absent from its copies; in checked studies, under half trace to an unresolved V gene, and the reason for the others is unknown. The sample profile shows about 1.1 million clones; more than 75% of them were found once. Jointly, the top ten make up roughly 0.65% of the sample. Material: memory CD4+ T cells from PBMCs. The cell subset or site label here, explained by the study, means: CD45RA-negative fraction. These receptors came from a man between 18 and 35 years old in good health. Some clones in this sample may be carry-over from other donors' samples.

This sequence joins TRBV5-4 and TRBJ1-1; possible D gene TRBD1, 5 bases. V lost 5 bases to trimming and J lost 1 base, with 12 bases between them. This CDR3 has 14 amino acids. Per germline, CDR1 SGHNT and CDR2 YYREEE (reference sequence). DNA for the CDR3: TGTGCCAGCAGACGACTGGGGGGGAACACTGAAGCTTTCTTT. This codes for CASRRLGGNTEAFF.

The genes are TRBV7-2 and TRBJ2-7; D not certain. CDR1 and CDR2 from the germline V gene are SGHTA and FQGNSA. The CDR3 spans 14 residues. The V end was cut by 2 bases, the J end by 0 bases, with 8 bases between. CDR3 sequence (DNA): TGTGCCAGCAGCTTACAGGCAGACTCCTACGAGCAGTACTTC. Translating it yields CASSLQADSYEQYF.

V and J are TRBV27 and TRBJ1-2, with D tentatively TRBD1 (6 bases). The CDR3 length is 16 residues. V lost 10 bases, J lost 6 bases, and 27 bases lay in between. Germline V gene sequence: CDR1 MNHEY, CDR2 SMNVEV (reference sequence). DNA for the CDR3: TGTGCCACCAACACCCTTGGGGGGGGCAAGAGGAATGGCTACACCTTC. It codes for CATNTLGGGKRNGYTF.

The sample holds one count of this clone. J is TRBJ1-3 and V is TRBV18; D call uncertain. Looked up from germline, CDR1 is KGHSH and CDR2 is LQKENI. The CDR3 spans 14 residues. Trimming cost V 5 bases and J 0 bases, with 8 bases left between them. This CDR3 is CASSTASSGNTIYF. The CDR3 DNA is TGTGCCAGCTCAACGGCGAGCTCTGGAAACACCATATATTTT.

This clone was recorded many times. The chain joins TRBV10-3 to TRBJ2-7, with 8 bases lining up with TRBD2. After removal of 4 bases from V and 0 bases from J, the junction contained 5 bases not matched to a gene. Germline assignment: CDR1 ENHRY and CDR2 SYGVKD. The CDR3 sequence is 15 residues long. The CDR3 loop is CAISAGGALSYEQYF. In DNA, the CDR3 is TGTGCCATCAGTGCGGGGGGGGCCCTCTCCTACGAGCAGTACTTC.

In this sample, this clone turned up once. This rearrangement joins TRBV18 to TRBJ2-7, with D possibly matching TRBD2 (7 bases). CDR1 and CDR2 (germline): KGHSH, LQKENI. The CDR3 loop spans 14 amino acids. Trimming cost V 6 bases and J 4 bases, with 16 bases left between them. The CDR3 region is CASSPAGAGYEQYF. CDR3 sequence (DNA): TGTGCCAGCTCCCCGGCGGGGGCGGGGTACGAGCAGTACTTC.

This chain uses TRBV9 with TRBJ1-1, with TRBD1 as a possible D gene (6 bases). CDR3 length: 14 amino acids. Germline V gives CDR1 SGDLS, CDR2 YYNGEE. The V end lost 4 bases, the J end lost 4 bases, and 14 bases lay between the germline ends. Here the CDR3 DNA reads TGTGCCAGCAGCTACAGCCCGGGGGCCACTGAAGCTTTCTTT. Protein sequence: CASSYSPGATEAFF.

This chain connects TRBV6-5 to TRBJ2-3; D call uncertain. V gave up 6 bases and J gave up 2 bases, with 12 bases separating them. CDR3 size: 14 residues. Germline-derived CDR1 and CDR2 are MNHEY and SVGAGI. CDR3 bases: TGTGCCAGCAGGGTGGACGGCTACACAGATACGCAGTATTTT. Translated: CASRVDGYTDTQYF.

This sequence joins TRBV10-3 and TRBJ1-2, with unresolved D. Germline V gene lookup returns CDR1 ENHRY and CDR2 SYGVKD. Trimming pared 3 bases from V and 8 bases from J, leaving 10 bases between. The CDR3 length is 12 residues. CDR3 protein: CAISDGQMGYTF. CDR3 coding DNA: TGTGCCATCAGTGATGGCCAGATGGGCTACACCTTC.

The V call is TRBV20-1, the J call TRBJ1-1, with D unresolved. Trimming stripped 8 bases from V and 11 bases from J, with 12 bases between. The CDR3 spans 9 residues. Germline V gives CDR1 DFQATT, CDR2 SNEGSKA (reference sequence). CDR3 sequence reads: CSLPQGAFF. CDR3 sequence (DNA): TGCAGTCTACCTCAAGGGGCTTTCTTT.

This clone was observed at least ten times. This rearrangement joins TRBV19 to TRBJ1-3; D possibly corresponds to TRBD1 (5 bases). CDR3 size: 17 residues. Germline-derived CDR1 and CDR2 are LNHDA and SQIVND (reference sequence). V lost 6 bases and J lost 1, with 19 bases in between. Written as DNA, the CDR3 is TGTGCCAGTAGCACGAGTCGCGGGGGAAAGTCTGGAAACACCATATATTTT. Its protein is CASSTSRGGKSGNTIYF.

This rearrangement joins TRBV9 to TRBJ2-1; D is unresolved. V shed 3 bases and J shed 0 bases, with 13 bases lying between them. The length of the CDR3 is 16 residues. From germline, CDR1 is SGDLS and CDR2 YYNGEE. CDR3 sequence: CASSGRRPGSYNEQFF. CDR3 DNA sequence: TGTGCCAGCAGCGGTCGACGACCGGGCTCCTACAATGAGCAGTTCTTC.

At least ten counts were recorded for this clone. The chain joins TRBV6-1 to TRBJ2-5; TRBD2 matches at 10 bases. CDR3 size: 16 residues. J gave up 5 bases and V 1 base, and 7 bases lay outside the gene matches. Germline lookup yields CDR1 MNHNS and CDR2 SASEGT. The CDR3 DNA is TGTGCCAGCAGTGAAGACGCGGGACTAGCGTGGGAGACCCAGTACTTC. Amino acid sequence: CASSEDAGLAWETQYF.